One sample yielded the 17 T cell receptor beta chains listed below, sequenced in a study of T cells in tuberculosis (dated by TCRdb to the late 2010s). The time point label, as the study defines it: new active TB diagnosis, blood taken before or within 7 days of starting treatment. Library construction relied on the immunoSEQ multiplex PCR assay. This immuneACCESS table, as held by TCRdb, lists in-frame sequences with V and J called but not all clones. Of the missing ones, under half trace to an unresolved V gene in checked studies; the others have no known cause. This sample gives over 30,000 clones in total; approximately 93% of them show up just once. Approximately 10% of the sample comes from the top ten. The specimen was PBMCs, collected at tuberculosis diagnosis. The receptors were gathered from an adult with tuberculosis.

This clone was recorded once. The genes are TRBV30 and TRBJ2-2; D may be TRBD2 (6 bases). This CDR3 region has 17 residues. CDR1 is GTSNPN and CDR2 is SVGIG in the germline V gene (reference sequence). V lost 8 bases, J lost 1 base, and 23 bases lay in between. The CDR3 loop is CALPRESTSLNTGELFF. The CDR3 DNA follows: TGTGCCCTCCCACGGGAGAGCACCTCTTTGAACACCGGGGAGCTGTTTTTT.

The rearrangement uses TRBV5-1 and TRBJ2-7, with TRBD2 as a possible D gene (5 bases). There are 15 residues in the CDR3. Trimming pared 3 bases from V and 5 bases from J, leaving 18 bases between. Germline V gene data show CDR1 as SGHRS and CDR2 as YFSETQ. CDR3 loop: CASSSGVVVRDEQYF. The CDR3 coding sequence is TGCGCCAGCAGCTCCGGGGTTGTTGTCCGGGACGAGCAGTACTTC.

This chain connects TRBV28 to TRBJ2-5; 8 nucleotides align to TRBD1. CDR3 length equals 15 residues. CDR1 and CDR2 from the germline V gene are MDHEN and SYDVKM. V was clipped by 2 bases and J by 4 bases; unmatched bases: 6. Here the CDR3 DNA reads TGTGCCAGCAGTTTACCCCCCGACAGGGGAGAGACCCAGTACTTC. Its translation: CASSLPPDRGETQYF.

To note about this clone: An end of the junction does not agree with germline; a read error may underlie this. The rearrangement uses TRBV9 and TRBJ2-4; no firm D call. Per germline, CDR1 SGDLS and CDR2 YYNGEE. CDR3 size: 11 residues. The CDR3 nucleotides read TGTGCCAGCAGCGTAAACCTAGATCTGCCCTTC. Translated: CASSVNLDLPF. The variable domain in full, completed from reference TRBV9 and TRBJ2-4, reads DSGVTQTPKHLITATGQRVTLRCSPRSGDLSVYWYQQSLDQGLQFLIQYYNGEERAKGNILERFSAQQFPDLHSELNLSSLELGDSALYFCASSVNLDLPFGAGTRLSVL.

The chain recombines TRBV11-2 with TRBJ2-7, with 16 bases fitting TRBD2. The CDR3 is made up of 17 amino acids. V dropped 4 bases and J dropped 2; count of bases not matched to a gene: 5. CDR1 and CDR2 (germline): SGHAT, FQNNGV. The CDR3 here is CASSSGLAGGLPYEQYF. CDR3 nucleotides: TGTGCCAGCAGCTCGGGACTAGCGGGAGGGCTGCCCTACGAGCAGTACTTC.

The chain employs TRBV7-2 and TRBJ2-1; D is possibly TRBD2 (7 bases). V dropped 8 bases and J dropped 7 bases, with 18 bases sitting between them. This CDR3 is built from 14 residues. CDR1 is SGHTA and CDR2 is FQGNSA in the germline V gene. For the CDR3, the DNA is TGTGCCAGCCCCCTCCGGGGGGCCTTGAATGAGCAGTTCTTC. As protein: CASPLRGALNEQFF.

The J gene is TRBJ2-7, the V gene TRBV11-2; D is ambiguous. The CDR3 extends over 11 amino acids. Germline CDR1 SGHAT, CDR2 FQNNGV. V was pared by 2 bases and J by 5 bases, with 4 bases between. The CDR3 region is CASSLYHEQYF. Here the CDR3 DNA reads TGTGCCAGCAGCTTATATCACGAGCAGTACTTC. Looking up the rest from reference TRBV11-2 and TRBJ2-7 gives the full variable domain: EAGVAQSPRYKIIEKRQSVAFWCNPISGHATLYWYQQILGQGPKLLIQFQNNGVVDDSQLPKDRFSAERLKGVDSTLKIQPAKLEDSAVYLCASSLYHEQYFGPGTRLTVT.

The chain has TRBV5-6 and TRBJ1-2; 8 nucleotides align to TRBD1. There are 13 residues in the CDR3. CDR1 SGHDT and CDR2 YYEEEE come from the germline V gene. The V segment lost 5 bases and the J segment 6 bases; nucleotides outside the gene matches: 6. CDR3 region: CASRFGQGNGYTF. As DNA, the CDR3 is TGTGCCAGCAGATTCGGACAGGGCAATGGCTACACCTTC.

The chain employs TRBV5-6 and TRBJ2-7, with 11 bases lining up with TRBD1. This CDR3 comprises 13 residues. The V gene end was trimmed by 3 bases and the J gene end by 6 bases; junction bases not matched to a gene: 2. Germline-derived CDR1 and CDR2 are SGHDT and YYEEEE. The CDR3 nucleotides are TGTGCCAGCAGCTCCGGGACAGGGGGCGAGCAGTACTTC. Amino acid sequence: CASSSGTGGEQYF.

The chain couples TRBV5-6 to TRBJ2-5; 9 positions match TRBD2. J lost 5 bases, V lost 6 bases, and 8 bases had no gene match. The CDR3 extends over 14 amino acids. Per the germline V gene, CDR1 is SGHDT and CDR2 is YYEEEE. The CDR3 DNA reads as TGTGCCAGCACCGTCCGGGCGGGAGGGGAGACCCAGTACTTC. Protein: CASTVRAGGETQYF.

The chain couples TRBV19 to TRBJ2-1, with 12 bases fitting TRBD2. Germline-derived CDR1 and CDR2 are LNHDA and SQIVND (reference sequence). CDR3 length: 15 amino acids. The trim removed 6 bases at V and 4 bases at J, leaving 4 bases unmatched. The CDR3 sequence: CASSHGTSGYNEQFF. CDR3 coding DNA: TGTGCCAGTAGCCACGGGACTAGCGGGTACAATGAGCAGTTCTTC. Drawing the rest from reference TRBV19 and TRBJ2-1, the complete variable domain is DGGITQSPKYLFRKEGQNVTLSCEQNLNHDAMYWYRQDPGQGLRLIYYSQIVNDFQKGDIAEGYSVSREKKESFPLTVTSAQKNPTAFYLCASSHGTSGYNEQFFGPGTRLTVL.

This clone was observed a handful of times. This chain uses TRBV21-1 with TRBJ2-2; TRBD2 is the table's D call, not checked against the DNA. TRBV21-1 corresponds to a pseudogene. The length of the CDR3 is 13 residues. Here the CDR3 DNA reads TGTGCCAGCAGCAAAACTAAAACCGGGGAGCTGTTTTTT. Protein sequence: CASSKTKTGELFF.

DNA of the CDR3: TGTGCCAGCAGCTTGGGACTTAATGAAAAACTGTTTTTT. This translates into CASSLGLNEKLFF. The chain links TRBV7-8 to TRBJ1-4; D perhaps matches TRBD1 (5 bases). Germline loops: CDR1 SGHVS, CDR2 FQNEAQ. Deletions cut 3 bases from V and 4 bases from J, with 6 bases between. CDR3 length: 13 amino acids.

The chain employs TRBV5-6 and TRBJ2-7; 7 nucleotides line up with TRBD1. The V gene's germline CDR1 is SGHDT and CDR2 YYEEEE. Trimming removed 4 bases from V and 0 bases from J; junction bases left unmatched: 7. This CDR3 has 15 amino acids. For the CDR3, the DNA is TGTGCCAGCAGCCTTGGACAGGCTGTCTCCTACGAGCAGTACTTC. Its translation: CASSLGQAVSYEQYF.

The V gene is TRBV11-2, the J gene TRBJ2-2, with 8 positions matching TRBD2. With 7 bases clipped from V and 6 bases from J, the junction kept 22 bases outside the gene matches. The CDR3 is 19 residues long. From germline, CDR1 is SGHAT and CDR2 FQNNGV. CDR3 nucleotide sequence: TGTGCCAGCACCCCCGCGGGGGCGGGAGGATTGTCTGTCGCCGGGGAGCTGTTTTTT. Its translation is CASTPAGAGGLSVAGELFF.

The CDR3 region has the DNA TGTGCCAGCAGTTTCGGACTACTTCGTGGTGGCTACACCTTC. It translates to CASSFGLLRGGYTF. The V gene is TRBV28, the J gene TRBJ1-2; D is ambiguous. The CDR3 loop spans 14 amino acids. Trimming cost V 3 bases and J 7 bases, with 15 bases left between them. The germline V gene encodes CDR1 MDHEN and CDR2 SYDVKM.

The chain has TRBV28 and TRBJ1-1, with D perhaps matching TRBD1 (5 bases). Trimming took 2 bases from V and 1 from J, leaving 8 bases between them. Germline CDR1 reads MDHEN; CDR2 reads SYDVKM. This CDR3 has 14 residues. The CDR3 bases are TGTGCCAGCAGTTTAATCCAGGGGAACACTGAAGCTTTCTTT. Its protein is CASSLIQGNTEAFF.